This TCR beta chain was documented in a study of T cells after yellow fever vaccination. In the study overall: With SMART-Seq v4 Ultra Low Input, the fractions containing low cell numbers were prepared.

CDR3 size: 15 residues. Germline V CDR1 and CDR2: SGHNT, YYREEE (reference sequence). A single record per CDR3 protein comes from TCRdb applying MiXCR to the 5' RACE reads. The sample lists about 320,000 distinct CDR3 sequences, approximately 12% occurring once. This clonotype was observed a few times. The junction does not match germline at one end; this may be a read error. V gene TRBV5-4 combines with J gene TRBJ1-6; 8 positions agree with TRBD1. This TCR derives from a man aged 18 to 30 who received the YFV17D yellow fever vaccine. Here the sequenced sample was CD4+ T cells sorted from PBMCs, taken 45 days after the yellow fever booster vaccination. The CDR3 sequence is CAGRDRLSYNSPLHF. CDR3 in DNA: TGTGCCGGCAGGGACAGGCTCTCCTATAATTCACCCCTCCACTTT.